The 29 T cell receptor beta chains given below trace back to one sample, sequenced in a study of cytomegalovirus exposure and HLA in healthy donors. Only in-frame clones appear in the TCRdb table, and some are missing; sequencing was by immunoSEQ multiplex PCR. This sample has about 150,000 clones; about 95% occur once, and the top ten carry 1.8%. The source material was PBMCs. All receptors come from a man aged 18 to 30 in good health and CMV-seropositive.

This chain connects TRBV5-8 to TRBJ1-5; unclear D gene. The CDR3 loop spans 13 amino acids. Looked up from germline, CDR1 is SGHTS and CDR2 is YDEGEE. Trimming took off 2 bases at V and 5 bases at J, with 8 bases between the two ends. This CDR3 reads CASSFWSDQPQHF. CDR3 nucleotides: TGTGCCAGCAGCTTTTGGTCGGATCAGCCCCAGCATTTT.

The gene calls are TRBV7-9 and TRBJ2-2; TRBD2 matches 7 bases. This CDR3 is built from 15 residues. Trimming at V came to 4 bases and at J to 0 bases, leaving 2 bases not matched to a gene. Germline V CDR1 and CDR2: SEHNR, FQNEAQ (reference sequence). The CDR3 sequence is CASSSGLANTGELFF. The CDR3 nucleotides read TGTGCCAGCAGCTCAGGACTAGCGAACACCGGGGAGCTGTTTTTT.

The V call is TRBV5-1, the J call TRBJ2-7; 7 nucleotides line up with TRBD1. Germline CDR1 reads SGHRS; CDR2 reads YFSETQ. This CDR3 contains 17 residues. With V trimmed by 0 bases and J by 2 bases, 11 bases remained unmatched. Written as DNA, the CDR3 is TGCGCCAGCAGCTTGGACCTCAGACAGGGTACCCCCTACGAGCAGTACTTC. This encodes CASSLDLRQGTPYEQYF.

The table lists this clone with a count of one. V and J are TRBV18 and TRBJ2-3, with 13 bases lining up with TRBD2. This CDR3 is built from 15 residues. In germline, CDR1 is KGHSH, CDR2 LQKENI. The V gene end was trimmed by 4 bases and the J gene end by 8 bases; junction bases not matched to a gene: 6. The CDR3 protein is CASSRGLAGEFTQYF. The DNA of the CDR3 is TGTGCCAGCTCACGAGGACTAGCGGGAGAATTTACGCAGTATTTT.

The gene calls are TRBV4-2 and TRBJ2-3, with D perhaps matching TRBD1 (6 bases). CDR1 and CDR2 from the germline V gene are LGHNA and YNFKEQ. Trimming cost V 0 bases and J 6 bases, with 19 bases left between them. This CDR3 comprises 17 residues. The CDR3 spells CASSQDPGARPWDTQYF. The DNA of the CDR3 is TGTGCCAGCAGCCAAGATCCAGGGGCCCGACCGTGGGATACGCAGTATTTT.

This clone was counted once. The CDR3 sequence is CASSPRLAGVQTQYF. Written as DNA, the CDR3 is TGTGCCAGCAGCCCCAGACTAGCGGGAGTGCAGACCCAGTACTTC. V usage is TRBV7-6 and J usage is TRBJ2-5; 12 bases line up with TRBD2. The germline V gene encodes CDR1 SGHVS and CDR2 FNYEAQ. The CDR3 runs to 15 residues. V dropped 5 bases and J dropped 6; count of bases not matched to a gene: 7.

This chain links TRBV7-9 with TRBJ1-1, with a possible D match to TRBD1 (5 bases). V was cut by 2 bases and J by 0 bases, with 16 bases left in between. CDR1 is SEHNR, CDR2 FQNEAQ, per germline (reference sequence). The length of the CDR3 is 17 residues. As DNA, the CDR3 is TGTGCCAGCAGCTTAAAGAGGGCGGGGGGTTTGAACACTGAAGCTTTCTTT. Its translation: CASSLKRAGGLNTEAFF.

The chain is built from TRBV19 and TRBJ2-1, with 9 positions matching TRBD2. Germline V gives CDR1 LNHDA, CDR2 SQIVND (reference sequence). The CDR3 length is 15 residues. The junction had 10 bases not matched to a gene; V was cut back by 4 bases and J by 9 bases. Written as DNA, the CDR3 is TGTGCCAGTAGTAAAGGTAGCGGGAGAGGAAGTGAGCAGTTCTTC. This translates into CASSKGSGRGSEQFF.

Details on this clone: Other nucleotide sequences in the sample specify the same CDR3. The chain is built from TRBV27 and TRBJ1-5; D is unresolved. The germline CDR1 and CDR2 sequences are MNHEY and SMNVEV (reference sequence). V lost 5 bases and J 6 bases, leaving 8 bases between the germline ends. This CDR3 contains 12 residues. The DNA for the CDR3 is TGTGCCAGCAGTCCCCCAGGTCAGCCCCAGCATTTT. Residues: CASSPPGQPQHF.

The genes are TRBV29-1 and TRBJ1-4; D call uncertain. CDR1 and CDR2 from the germline V gene are SQVTM and ANQGSEA. The CDR3 runs 13 residues. Between the trimmed V and J ends, which lost 2 bases and 8 bases, there was a span of 12 bases. The CDR3 region has the DNA TGCAGCGTTGAAAGAGGTCCGGGGGAAAAACTGTTTTTT. It translates to CSVERGPGEKLFF.

This rearrangement joins TRBV9 to TRBJ2-5; tentative D call: TRBD2 (6 bases). The CDR3 extends over 14 amino acids. CDR1 SGDLS and CDR2 YYNGEE come from the germline V gene. V gave up 4 bases and J gave up 3 bases, with 13 bases separating them. The CDR3 sequence: CASSILANEETQYF. The CDR3 DNA reads TGTGCCAGCAGCATACTAGCAAATGAAGAGACCCAGTACTTC.

The chain recombines TRBV10-3 with TRBJ2-3, with TRBD1 matching 7 bases. V dropped 10 bases and J dropped 4; count of bases not matched to a gene: 11. Germline CDR1 ENHRY, CDR2 SYGVKD. CDR3 length: 14 residues. CDR3 sequence (DNA): TGTGCCACAGAAGACAGGGCTGGCGCAGATACGCAGTATTTT. This translates into CATEDRAGADTQYF.

The chain combines TRBV5-4 with TRBJ1-1; maybe TRBD1 (5 bases). CDR1 and CDR2 from the germline V gene are SGHNT and YYREEE (reference sequence). The length of the CDR3 is 17 residues. V was cut by 4 bases and J by 6 bases, with 25 bases left in between. CDR3 nucleotide sequence: TGTGCCAGCAGCCTGGAGATAGGACGGGTCGCGGGGGCTGAAGCTTTCTTT. As protein: CASSLEIGRVAGAEAFF.

The chain joins TRBV5-1 to TRBJ1-1; the D gene is possibly TRBD1 (6 bases). The CDR3 loop spans 14 amino acids. Germline-derived CDR1 and CDR2 are SGHRS and YFSETQ. V was trimmed by 2 bases and J by 4 bases, leaving 12 bases between them. The CDR3: CASSFQGRGTEAFF. CDR3 DNA sequence: TGCGCCAGCAGCTTCCAGGGGAGAGGCACTGAAGCTTTCTTT.

This clone was counted once. The CDR3 sequence is CASSFPSGYEQFF. The CDR3 DNA sequence: TGTGCCAGCAGCTTTCCCTCGGGGTATGAGCAGTTCTTC. The J gene is TRBJ2-1, the V gene TRBV7-9; TRBD2 might be the D (5 bases). The V and J ends lost 3 bases and 8 bases respectively, with 11 bases between them. The CDR3 has 13 residues. The germline V gene has CDR1 SEHNR and CDR2 FQNEAQ (reference sequence).

The J gene is TRBJ2-7, the V gene TRBV9; the D gene is possibly TRBD2 (6 bases). The CDR3 spans 13 residues. CDR1 is SGDLS, CDR2 YYNGEE, per germline. Trimming took off 9 bases at V and 7 bases at J, with 20 bases between the two ends. CDR3 sequence reads: CATEGLLPVEQYF. The CDR3, as DNA: TGTGCCACCGAGGGACTCCTGCCGGTTGAGCAGTACTTC.

The gene calls are TRBV29-1 and TRBJ1-2, with TRBD1 matching over 7 bases. V gave up 6 bases and J gave up 4 bases; unmatched junction bases: 11. Germline V lookup: CDR1 SQVTM, CDR2 ANQGSEA. The CDR3 loop spans 14 amino acids. The CDR3: CSVDQTGQGYGYTF. CDR3 bases: TGCAGCGTCGACCAGACAGGGCAAGGCTATGGCTACACCTTC. The entire variable domain, with the rest obtained from reference TRBV29-1 and TRBJ1-2, is as follows: SAVISQKPSRDICQRGTSLTIQCQVDSQVTMMFWYRQQPGQSLTLIATANQGSEATYESGFVIDKFPISRPNLTFSTLTVSNMSPEDSSIYLCSVDQTGQGYGYTFGSGTRLTVV.

The chain links TRBV27 to TRBJ1-6; D is possibly TRBD1 (6 bases). Looked up from germline, CDR1 is MNHEY and CDR2 is SMNVEV (reference sequence). The V end lost 5 bases, the J end lost 7 bases, and 12 bases lay between the germline ends. The CDR3 consists of 14 residues. CDR3 DNA: TGTGCCAGCAGTAGCGGGGGCCTAAATTCACCCCTCCACTTT. Its protein is CASSSGGLNSPLHF.

V usage is TRBV10-3 and J usage is TRBJ2-7; 9 bases align to TRBD2. This CDR3 is 16 amino acids long. J gave up 2 bases and V 0 bases, and 5 bases lay outside the gene matches. Germline CDR1 reads ENHRY; CDR2 reads SYGVKD. The CDR3 here is CAISESSGRSPYEQYF. The CDR3 DNA reads as TGTGCCATCAGTGAGTCGAGCGGGAGGAGCCCCTACGAGCAGTACTTC.

This rearrangement joins TRBV7-9 to TRBJ1-2; maybe TRBD1 (6 bases). Trimming left V 5 bases short and J 5 bases short, with 9 bases between. The CDR3 extends over 12 amino acids. The germline gives CDR1 SEHNR, CDR2 FQNEAQ (reference sequence). CDR3 protein: CASSEDSYGYTF. CDR3 sequence (DNA): TGTGCCAGCAGCGAGGACAGTTATGGCTACACCTTC.

This clone is a singleton in its sample. The chain employs TRBV9 and TRBJ2-1; the D is unclear. Germline assignment: CDR1 SGDLS and CDR2 YYNGEE. This CDR3 comprises 13 residues. The V end was cut by 2 bases, the J end by 3 bases, with 6 bases between. CDR3 region: CASSVSDYNEQFF. For the CDR3, the DNA is TGTGCCAGCAGCGTTAGTGACTACAATGAGCAGTTCTTC.

The chain is built from TRBV5-4 and TRBJ1-5, with 9 nucleotides matching TRBD1. This CDR3 is 15 amino acids long. Germline V CDR1 and CDR2: SGHNT, YYREEE (reference sequence). V lost 4 bases, J lost 3 bases, and 5 bases stayed unmatched. The CDR3 bases are TGTGCCAGCAGCCCCGGGACAGGGAACAATCAGCCCCAGCATTTT. Translation: CASSPGTGNNQPQHF. Full variable domain (remainder filled in from reference TRBV5-4 and TRBJ1-5): ETGVTQSPTHLIKTRGQQVTLRCSSQSGHNTVSWYQQALGQGPQFIFQYYREEENGRGNFPPRFSGLQFPNYSSELNVNALELDDSALYLCASSPGTGNNQPQHFGDGTRLSIL.

J is TRBJ2-2 and V is TRBV15, with 12 bases that match TRBD1. Per germline, CDR1 LNHNV and CDR2 YYDKDF (reference sequence). V lost 4 bases and J lost 8; bases outside the gene matches: 2. This CDR3 is built from 14 residues. The CDR3 DNA reads TGTGCCACCAGCAAGGGACAGGGGGCGGGGGAGCTGTTTTTT. This translates into CATSKGQGAGELFF.

The chain joins TRBV15 to TRBJ2-7; 10 nucleotides match TRBD1. Trimming at V came to 6 bases and at J to 7 bases, leaving 9 bases not matched to a gene. The CDR3 totals 14 residues. Germline V gives CDR1 LNHNV, CDR2 YYDKDF (reference sequence). CDR3 DNA: TGTGCCACCAGGGCGACAGGGGGCGCGGGGGAGCAGTACTTC. The encoded protein is CATRATGGAGEQYF.

The chain has TRBV9 and TRBJ2-1; D unresolved. CDR1 and CDR2 from the germline V gene are SGDLS and YYNGEE. V lost 0 bases and J lost 7, with 5 bases in between. The CDR3 contains 12 residues. CDR3 nucleotide sequence: TGTGCCAGCAGCGTAGACGGTAATGAGCAGTTCTTC. The encoded protein is CASSVDGNEQFF.

This clone has only one observation. The chain recombines TRBV7-6 with TRBJ2-1, with 11 nucleotides matching TRBD2. The germline gives CDR1 SGHVS, CDR2 FNYEAQ. The V and J ends lost 5 bases and 9 bases, in that order; junction bases with no gene match: 12. CDR3 length: 16 amino acids. CDR3 region: CASSPSLAGVAAEQFF. The DNA for the CDR3 is TGTGCCAGCAGCCCATCACTAGCGGGAGTTGCTGCTGAGCAGTTCTTC.

The chain uses TRBV29-1 and TRBJ2-1; D gene unclear. The length of the CDR3 is 11 residues. Trimming took 4 bases from V and 7 from J, leaving 8 bases between them. The V gene's germline CDR1 is SQVTM and CDR2 ANQGSEA. Here the CDR3 DNA reads TGCAGCGTTGCTACCGAAAATGAGCAGTTCTTC. Amino acid sequence: CSVATENEQFF.

The V and J genes are TRBV4-2 and TRBJ2-3; 11 nucleotides line up with TRBD2. Germline V CDR1 and CDR2: LGHNA, YNFKEQ. V was pared by 1 base and J by 3 bases, with 9 bases of the junction left unmatched. This CDR3 contains 18 residues. CDR3 sequence reads: CASSQGVTSGRVTDTQYF. The CDR3 DNA reads TGTGCCAGCAGCCAAGGTGTAACTAGCGGGAGAGTGACAGATACGCAGTATTTT.

The chain joins TRBV6-4 to TRBJ1-4; D uncertain. Trimming took off 3 bases at V and 7 bases at J, with 9 bases between the two ends. The germline gives CDR1 MRHNA, CDR2 SNTAGT. The CDR3 is 13 amino acids. The CDR3 DNA reads as TGTGCCAGCAGTGAGAACAGCGGTGAAAAACTGTTTTTT. Its protein is CASSENSGEKLFF.